This paragraph covers one T cell receptor (beta chain) sequence. This entry comes from a study of blood T cell repertoires in COVID-19. Study-level background: Some COVID-19 samples were acute and others convalescent; all came from the United States, Italy and Spain.

The authors' processing: For nucleated cells, counts were estimated from reference gene primer amplification. Sequencing was performed with immunoSEQ multiplex PCR; in TCRdb, only in-frame clones are kept and a portion is missing. That table supplies the V and J calls and clone size; D and trimming were determined from the DNA. The table lists under 250,000 clones, around 85% of them singletons. The study recruited people aged roughly 18 to 100 years across more than 20 US areas. Categorization into cohorts depended on clinical history that participants reported. The CDR3 covers 13 residues. Germline loops: CDR1 DFQATT, CDR2 SNEGSKA (reference sequence). V was shortened by 6 bases and J by 3 bases, with 12 bases between the two germline ends.

Material: PBMCs or T cells enriched from blood (not recorded which). This clonotype originated in a woman between 45 and 60 years old with acute COVID-19. The chain links TRBV20-1 to TRBJ2-1; D perhaps matches TRBD1 (5 bases). The CDR3 reads CSASGALYNEQFF. In nucleotides, the CDR3 is TGCAGTGCCAGTGGGGCGCTCTACAATGAGCAGTTCTTC.